This record covers a single T cell receptor beta chain. TCRdb's copy holds only in-frame clones and misses some; the assay was immunoSEQ multiplex PCR. The sample holds just over 150,000 clones, approximately 86% seen once. This sample was taken from a study of blood T cell repertoires in COVID-19. Whole-study context: The analysed material was cDNA or gDNA that came from T cells, B-cell-depleted T cells, or PBMCs.

Patients at the Seattle site were enrolled during active infection and followed longitudinally. The CDR3 loop spans 15 amino acids. With V trimmed by 5 bases and J by 13 bases, 14 bases remained unmatched. Germline CDR1 is LGHDT and CDR2 is YNNKEL (reference sequence). This TCR was recovered from a woman aged 40 to 50 with COVID-19, enrolled during active disease. V usage is TRBV3-1 (or the pseudogene TRBV3-2) and J usage is TRBJ1-4; 9 bases map to TRBD1. Input material: peripheral blood. The CDR3 DNA reads as TGTGCCAGCAGCAACTACAGGGGGCGCGGAGTTAGACTGTTTTTT. Protein: CASSNYRGRGVRLFF.